Listed here are 23 T cell receptor beta chains from one sample, sequenced in a study of CD8 T cells in ankylosing spondylitis. TCRdb reprocessed the 5' RACE reads via MiXCR and lists one record per CDR3 protein. The sample records about 130,000 distinct CDR3 sequences, approximately 9.7% being singletons. The sequencing sample was made of blood, either unsorted or a sorted T cell fraction (not recorded which). These receptors all stem from a male donor with ankylosing spondylitis or in good health (not recorded which).

This clonotype was counted many times. The V gene is TRBV28, the J gene TRBJ2-1; 7 nucleotides line up with TRBD2. The CDR3 totals 17 residues. J was trimmed by 4 bases and V by 6 bases; bases with no gene match: 15. Per germline, CDR1 MDHEN and CDR2 SYDVKM. Here the CDR3 DNA reads TGTGCCAGCAGCCAGTTTGGTTTCGGGCGGGAGTACAATGAGCAGTTCTTC. It specifies CASSQFGFGREYNEQFF.

In this sample, this clonotype turned up many times. The rearrangement links TRBV4-2 to TRBJ2-4, with 7 bases fitting TRBD1. CDR1 LGHNA and CDR2 YNFKEQ come from the germline V gene. With 4 bases clipped from V and 1 base from J, the junction kept 7 bases outside the gene matches. The CDR3 has 16 amino acids. This CDR3 is CASSLGQAGAKNIQYF. CDR3 DNA sequence: TGTGCCAGCAGCCTCGGACAGGCCGGGGCCAAAAACATTCAGTACTTC.

The table lists this clonotype with many counts. The V gene is TRBV20-1, the J gene TRBJ2-3, with 8 bases fitting TRBD2. J was trimmed by 3 bases and V by 6 bases; bases with no gene match: 8. The germline CDR1 and CDR2 sequences are DFQATT and SNEGSKA (reference sequence). CDR3 length equals 14 residues. CDR3 region: CSALDSGKTDTQYF. In nucleotides, the CDR3 is TGCAGTGCCCTCGATAGCGGGAAGACAGATACGCAGTATTTT.

In this sample, this clonotype turned up many times. J is TRBJ2-7 and V is TRBV28; 7 bases fit TRBD1. CDR1 and CDR2 from the germline V gene are MDHEN and SYDVKM. The CDR3 length is 15 residues. V dropped 8 bases and J dropped 0; count of bases not matched to a gene: 10. The CDR3 sequence: CASASPGQSSYEQYF. Here the CDR3 DNA reads TGTGCCAGCGCTTCACCGGGACAGAGCTCCTACGAGCAGTACTTC. The full variable domain, with the rest looked up from reference TRBV28 and TRBJ2-7, is DVKVTQSSRYLVKRTGEKVFLECVQDMDHENMFWYRQDPGLGLRLIYFSYDVKMKEKGDIPEGYSVSREKKERFSLILESASTNQTSMYLCASASPGQSSYEQYFGPGTRLTVT.

This clonotype was seen more than once but under ten times. This chain joins TRBV5-1 and TRBJ2-1; 9 positions match TRBD1. From germline, CDR1 is SGHRS and CDR2 YFSETQ. The CDR3 totals 16 residues. J was trimmed by 9 bases and V by 3 bases; bases with no gene match: 13. The CDR3 sequence is CASSSGLGTGSSEQFF. DNA of the CDR3: TGCGCCAGCAGCTCTGGACTAGGGACAGGGTCGAGTGAGCAGTTCTTC.

The table lists this clonotype with many counts. This sequence joins TRBV28 and TRBJ2-4; TRBD1 might be the D (6 bases). CDR1 and CDR2 from the germline V gene are MDHEN and SYDVKM. This CDR3 has 12 residues. V was clipped by 6 bases and J by 9 bases, with 12 bases between them. CDR3 sequence: CASSSGQSIQYF. CDR3 DNA: TGTGCCAGCAGCTCTGGACAGTCCATTCAGTACTTC.

The table lists this clonotype with many counts. The chain employs TRBV5-1 and TRBJ2-1; D remains ambiguous. The germline V gene encodes CDR1 SGHRS and CDR2 YFSETQ. V was shortened by 3 bases and J by 5 bases, with 18 bases between the two germline ends. The CDR3 contains 16 residues. In DNA, the CDR3 is TGCGCCAGCAGCTCGGGCCGGATTCCACGAAACAATGAGCAGTTCTTC. It yields the protein CASSSGRIPRNNEQFF.

This clonotype was seen only a few times. The chain couples TRBV5-5 to TRBJ2-3, with D possibly matching TRBD2 (6 bases). CDR3 length: 16 residues. V lost 2 bases and J lost 8, with 21 bases in between. Germline V gives CDR1 SGHKS, CDR2 YYEKEE (reference sequence). Here the CDR3 reads CASSFWDLKIGLTQYF. The CDR3 coding sequence is TGTGCCAGCAGCTTCTGGGACTTGAAAATAGGGCTTACGCAGTATTTT.

Concerning this clonotype: A much larger clone sits a single nucleotide away, making a read error possible. This chain links TRBV20-1 with TRBJ2-7; 7 nucleotides line up with TRBD1. Germline V gene sequence: CDR1 DFQATT, CDR2 SNEGSKA (reference sequence). Trimming at V came to 2 bases and at J to 3 bases, leaving 4 bases not matched to a gene. CDR3 length: 13 amino acids. The CDR3 region has the DNA TGCAGTGCTAGACGTCAGGGGGTCTACGAGCAGTACTTC. Protein: CSARRQGVYEQYF.

A remark on this clonotype: A much larger clone sits a single nucleotide away, making a read error possible. The chain couples TRBV29-1 to TRBJ2-5; D not resolved. V was pared by 4 bases and J by 4 bases, with 13 bases between. Germline V gives CDR1 SQVTM, CDR2 ANQGSEA. This CDR3 contains 13 residues. The CDR3 protein is CSVVVRSGETQYF. As DNA, the CDR3 is TGCAGCGTTGTGGTACGGTCTGGAGAGACCCAGTACTTC.

This clonotype was recorded at least ten times. The chain joins TRBV15 to TRBJ2-7; no clear D gene. V was trimmed by 4 bases and J by 2 bases, leaving 15 bases between them. Germline lookup yields CDR1 LNHNV and CDR2 YYDKDF (reference sequence). The CDR3 has 15 residues. Here the CDR3 DNA reads TGTGCCACCAGCAAGGTCTGGGGTCCTACCTACGAGCAGTACTTC. Its protein product is CATSKVWGPTYEQYF. The full variable domain, in which reference TRBV15 and TRBJ2-7 provide the parts outside the CDR3, is DAMVIQNPRYQVTQFGKPVTLSCSQTLNHNVMYWYQQKSSQAPKLLFHYYDKDFNNEADTPDNFQSRRPNTSFCFLDIRSPGLGDTAMYLCATSKVWGPTYEQYFGPGTRLTVT.

In this sample, this clonotype turned up many times. The chain recombines TRBV3-1 with TRBJ2-7; 8 bases match TRBD1. Germline V lookup: CDR1 LGHDT, CDR2 YNNKEL (reference sequence). The CDR3 loop spans 14 amino acids. Losses at the gene ends were 6 bases for V and 0 bases for J; bases not matched to a gene: 4. CDR3 region: CASSGDRNSYEQYF. The CDR3 bases are TGTGCCAGCAGTGGGGACAGGAACTCCTACGAGCAGTACTTC.

This clonotype was counted ten times or more. The gene calls are TRBV12-3 or TRBV12-4 and TRBJ1-2, with D perhaps matching TRBD1 (5 bases). Trimming removed 1 base at V and 5 bases at J, with 14 bases between. The CDR3 runs to 15 residues. Here the CDR3 reads CASSLVGEVGYGYTF. The DNA of the CDR3 is TGTGCCAGCAGTTTAGTAGGGGAAGTCGGATATGGCTACACCTTC.

This clonotype has at least ten counts. V is TRBV20-1 and J is TRBJ2-1, with 13 bases identical to TRBD2. This CDR3 region has 16 residues. The V gene end was trimmed by 3 bases and the J gene end by 2 bases; junction bases not matched to a gene: 4. Germline values: CDR1 DFQATT, CDR2 SNEGSKA (reference sequence). CDR3 amino acids: CSASRLAGGTYNEQFF. The CDR3 coding sequence is TGCAGTGCTAGCCGACTAGCGGGGGGAACCTACAATGAGCAGTTCTTC.

This clonotype occurred a few times. V usage is TRBV15 and J usage is TRBJ1-5; D not resolved. The CDR3 loop spans 14 amino acids. Germline lookup yields CDR1 LNHNV and CDR2 YYDKDF (reference sequence). The V and J ends lost 1 base and 5 bases respectively, with 9 bases between them. The CDR3 DNA reads TGTGCCACCAGCAGAGGGACTGCTTATCAGCCCCAGCATTTT. This translates into CATSRGTAYQPQHF. Drawing the rest from reference TRBV15 and TRBJ1-5, the complete variable domain is DAMVIQNPRYQVTQFGKPVTLSCSQTLNHNVMYWYQQKSSQAPKLLFHYYDKDFNNEADTPDNFQSRRPNTSFCFLDIRSPGLGDTAMYLCATSRGTAYQPQHFGDGTRLSIL.

This clonotype was seen repeatedly, ten times or more. The J gene is TRBJ2-7, the V gene TRBV20-1; no firm D call. The V end was cut by 4 bases, the J end by 7 bases, with 20 bases between. Germline V lookup: CDR1 DFQATT, CDR2 SNEGSKA (reference sequence). This CDR3 is built from 14 residues. The CDR3 spells CSAMVYTRRGEQYF. CDR3 bases: TGCAGTGCTATGGTTTACACCCGTCGTGGGGAGCAGTACTTC.

This clonotype occurred a few times. The chain uses TRBV29-1 and TRBJ2-1; 9 bases line up with TRBD1. CDR3 length: 19 amino acids. Germline trimming cut 3 bases from V and 0 bases from J; bases unmatched to any gene: 15. Germline CDR1 is SQVTM and CDR2 is ANQGSEA. The CDR3 here is CSVEGQGGGAGTSYNEQFF. Written as DNA, the CDR3 is TGCAGCGTTGAGGGACAGGGTGGTGGAGCGGGAACCTCCTACAATGAGCAGTTCTTC.

This clonotype was observed many times. This chain links TRBV12-3 or TRBV12-4 with TRBJ2-5; 9 bases line up with TRBD1. V shed 4 bases, J shed 1 base, and the junction held 7 bases outside the gene matches. This CDR3 contains 16 residues. The CDR3 sequence is CASSSPGQGFQETQYF. CDR3 in DNA: TGTGCCAGCAGTTCCCCGGGACAGGGATTCCAAGAGACCCAGTACTTC.

This clonotype was seen many times. Being one base from a much bigger clone, this may be a read error. The J gene is TRBJ2-1, the V gene TRBV7-2, with TRBD2 matching over 7 bases. The CDR3 is 15 residues long. Germline-derived CDR1 and CDR2 are SGHTA and FQGNSA. V gave up 1 base and J gave up 1 base; unmatched junction bases: 1. The CDR3 DNA follows: TGTGCCAGCAGCTTAGACGGGAGGTCCTACAATGAGCAGTTCTTC. Amino acid sequence: CASSLDGRSYNEQFF.

As DNA, the CDR3 is TGCGCCAGCAGCTTGTATTCTTCTAGCGGGAGTACAGATACGCAGTATTTT. Its protein is CASSLYSSSGSTDTQYF. The chain links TRBV5-1 to TRBJ2-3; TRBD2 matches 10 bases. Germline lookup yields CDR1 SGHRS and CDR2 YFSETQ. The length of the CDR3 is 17 residues. The V segment lost 1 base and the J segment 3 bases; nucleotides outside the gene matches: 8.

There are a few counts of this clonotype. This chain links TRBV7-2 with TRBJ2-1; possibly TRBD2 for D (6 bases). The germline gives CDR1 SGHTA, CDR2 FQGNSA. V dropped 1 base and J dropped 2 bases, with 9 bases sitting between them. This CDR3 is 15 amino acids long. The CDR3 DNA is TGTGCCAGCAGCTTAGATCCGGGGGCCTACAATGAGCAGTTCTTC. Protein sequence: CASSLDPGAYNEQFF.

The genes are TRBV20-1 and TRBJ1-5; TRBD1 agrees at 9 bases. CDR3 length: 19 residues. The germline CDR1 and CDR2 sequences are DFQATT and SNEGSKA (reference sequence). The J segment lost 5 bases and the V segment lost 3 bases, leaving 20 bases of the junction unmatched. This chain's CDR3 is CSASDDPGQGRQGDQPQHF. Here the CDR3 DNA reads TGCAGTGCTAGTGACGACCCAGGACAGGGGAGGCAAGGGGATCAGCCCCAGCATTTT.

This clonotype was found many times. The chain links TRBV10-3 to TRBJ2-2; no firm D call. This CDR3 is built from 14 residues. V shed 0 bases and J shed 5 bases, with 7 bases lying between them. The germline V gene encodes CDR1 ENHRY and CDR2 SYGVKD. CDR3 loop: CAISESGETGELFF. CDR3 sequence (DNA): TGTGCCATCAGTGAGTCCGGAGAGACCGGGGAGCTGTTTTTT.